The 17 T cell receptor beta chains below all came from one sample that was sequenced in a study of monozygotic twins with inflammatory bowel disease. TCRdb re-called the 5' RACE reads and gives one entry per CDR3 protein, without DNA. This sample's clone table lists 300,000 to 350,000 distinct CDR3 sequences. Sequencing was carried out using blood. These receptors were obtained from a human donor with ulcerative colitis or Crohn's disease, or a healthy co-twin of an affected twin (not recorded which).

This chain uses TRBV20-1 with TRBJ2-7; TCRdb picks TRBD2, but there is no DNA to check that call. Germline V lookup: CDR1 DFQATT, CDR2 SNEGSKA (reference sequence). This CDR3 contains 17 residues. The CDR3: CSAPPGFGGRSSYEQYF.

V usage is TRBV29-1 and J usage is TRBJ2-5; TCRdb indicates TRBD1, and absent DNA this call remains unverified. The germline V gene has CDR1 SQVTM and CDR2 ANQGSEA. This CDR3 has 14 amino acids. CDR3 region: CSVASGTGRETQYF.

This rearrangement joins TRBV15 to TRBJ1-6; TCRdb indicates TRBD1, and absent DNA this call remains unverified. CDR1 is LNHNV and CDR2 is YYDKDF in the germline V gene (reference sequence). CDR3 size: 14 residues. The CDR3 loop is CATSSSTGSSPLHF.

This chain uses TRBV27 with TRBJ1-2; TCRdb reports TRBD1, a call that lacks DNA to check it against. The CDR3 is 14 residues long. Germline CDR1 reads MNHEY; CDR2 reads SMNVEV (reference sequence). CDR3 loop: CASSARKELYGYTF.

The chain couples TRBV5-1 to TRBJ2-1; TCRdb returns TRBD1, unconfirmable since there is no DNA. Germline lookup yields CDR1 SGHRS and CDR2 YFSETQ. The CDR3 covers 14 residues. CDR3 protein: CASSLVWGGNEQFF.

The CDR3 loop reads CASSPRDPPRNEQFF. V and J are TRBV6-4 and TRBJ2-1; the TCRdb call, TRBD1, lacks DNA for checking. The CDR3 contains 15 residues. Germline V gives CDR1 MRHNA, CDR2 SNTAGT.

The chain links TRBV4-1 to TRBJ2-7. The CDR3 covers 15 residues. The germline gives CDR1 MGHRA, CDR2 YSYEKL. The CDR3 loop reads CASSQVQGSSYEQYF.

The chain has TRBV20-1 and TRBJ2-7; TCRdb's D call of TRBD1 is untestable without DNA. Germline V gene sequence: CDR1 DFQATT, CDR2 SNEGSKA (reference sequence). This CDR3 has 12 residues. CDR3 region: CSFGGQTYEQYF.

J is TRBJ2-3 and V is TRBV30; the D call from TCRdb, TRBD1, cannot be confirmed without DNA. The CDR3 is 14 residues long. CDR1 and CDR2 from the germline V gene are GTSNPN and SVGIG (reference sequence). CDR3: CAWSSGQDTDTQYF.

J is TRBJ1-2 and V is TRBV5-4; TCRdb's assignment of TRBD1 cannot be checked, as there is no DNA. Germline CDR1 SGHNT, CDR2 YYREEE (reference sequence). The CDR3 length is 15 residues. This CDR3 is CASSADRGTNYGYTF.

The V and J genes are TRBV23-1 and TRBJ1-4; TCRdb's D call, TRBD1, is unchecked because there is no DNA. TRBV23-1 is known as an ORF, though its function is uncertain. The CDR3 is 18 residues long. CDR3 sequence reads: CASSPGPNPRGGAKKLFF.

This CDR3 reads CSARSAGGSGELFF. The chain combines TRBV20-1 with TRBJ2-2; TCRdb calls TRBD1, which cannot be checked without DNA. CDR3 length equals 14 residues. CDR1 is DFQATT and CDR2 is SNEGSKA in the germline V gene (reference sequence).

This rearrangement joins TRBV6-1 to TRBJ1-1; TCRdb picks TRBD1, but there is no DNA to check that call. Germline CDR1 and CDR2: MNHNS and SASEGT. This CDR3 is built from 15 residues. The CDR3 sequence is CASRTDRGPNTEAFF.

The chain's CDR3 is CAIRARDGNSPLHF. V usage is TRBV10-3 and J usage is TRBJ1-6; TCRdb gives TRBD1 as the D gene, but with no DNA this cannot be confirmed. Germline lookup yields CDR1 ENHRY and CDR2 SYGVKD. CDR3 length: 14 amino acids.

CDR3 region: CASSATGEESGYTF. The rearrangement uses TRBV10-2 and TRBJ1-2; TCRdb selects TRBD1, and the lack of DNA leaves this call unchecked. CDR1 and CDR2 (germline): WSHSY, SAAADI. The CDR3 sequence is 14 residues long.

The rearrangement uses TRBV3-1 and TRBJ1-1. Germline V gives CDR1 LGHDT, CDR2 YNNKEL (reference sequence). The CDR3 has 14 residues. The CDR3 here is CASSQSGSNTEAFF.

The CDR3 protein is CASSRGQAVGLNQPQHF. The J gene is TRBJ1-5, the V gene TRBV12-3 or TRBV12-4; with no DNA, the TCRdb D assignment of TRBD1 cannot be verified. The CDR3 is 17 amino acids.